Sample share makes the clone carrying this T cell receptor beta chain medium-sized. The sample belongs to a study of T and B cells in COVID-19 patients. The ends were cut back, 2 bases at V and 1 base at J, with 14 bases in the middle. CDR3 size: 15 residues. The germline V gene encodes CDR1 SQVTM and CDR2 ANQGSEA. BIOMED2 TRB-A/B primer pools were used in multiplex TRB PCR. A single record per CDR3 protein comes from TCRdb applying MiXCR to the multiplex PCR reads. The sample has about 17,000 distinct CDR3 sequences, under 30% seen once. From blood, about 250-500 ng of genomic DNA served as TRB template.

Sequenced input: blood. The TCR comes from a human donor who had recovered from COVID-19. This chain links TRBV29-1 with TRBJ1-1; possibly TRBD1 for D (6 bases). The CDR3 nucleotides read TGCAGCGTTGAAAAGGGGACAATAGGGAACACTGAAGCTTTCTTT. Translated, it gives CSVEKGTIGNTEAFF.